The 24 T cell receptor beta chains below all came from one sample that was sequenced in a study of response to subunit inactivated influenza vaccine. TCRdb re-called the RT-PCR reads with MiXCR, one entry per CDR3 protein. The table lists 650,000 to 850,000 distinct CDR3 sequences, about 14% of them singletons. The specimen was PBMCs from blood, collected around two weeks before vaccination. The source is a man between 50 and 59 years old who received an inactivated influenza vaccine.

Only a few counts were recorded for this clonotype. The V and J genes are TRBV4-3 and TRBJ2-2, with 9 bases that match TRBD2. The germline gives CDR1 LGHNA, CDR2 YSLEER. CDR3 length: 17 amino acids. Trimming cost V 0 bases and J 1 base; bases outside gene matches: 3. Written as DNA, the CDR3 is TGCGCCAGCAGCCAAGATCAAGCGGGGGGGAACACCGGGGAGCTGTTTTTT. Encoded protein: CASSQDQAGGNTGELFF.

The chain combines TRBV9 with TRBJ1-5; D call uncertain. CDR3 length: 14 amino acids. The V end lost 0 bases, the J end lost 0 bases, and 4 bases lay between the germline ends. Germline loops: CDR1 SGDLS, CDR2 YYNGEE. CDR3 nucleotide sequence: TGTGCCAGCAGCGTAGGGGATAGCAATCAGCCCCAGCATTTT. Translation: CASSVGDSNQPQHF.

In this sample, this clonotype turned up a few times. The CDR3 region is CASSQNLRTSGHYEQYF. The CDR3 bases are TGCGCCAGCAGCCAAAACCTTCGGACTAGCGGGCACTACGAGCAGTACTTC. This chain connects TRBV4-3 to TRBJ2-7, with 11 bases aligning to TRBD2. Per germline, CDR1 LGHNA and CDR2 YSLEER. This CDR3 is built from 17 residues. J lost 3 bases, V lost 2 bases, and 9 bases had no gene match.

Only one count was recorded for this clonotype. The chain links TRBV10-3 to TRBJ1-3; D is perhaps TRBD1 (6 bases). This CDR3 contains 15 residues. Trimming shortened V by 5 bases and J by 0 bases, and 11 bases separated the two germline ends. Germline V gene lookup returns CDR1 ENHRY and CDR2 SYGVKD. Written as DNA, the CDR3 is TGTGCCATCAGTCGGGACACGTACTCTGGAAACACCATATATTTT. Residues: CAISRDTYSGNTIYF.

This clonotype was counted between two and nine times. J is TRBJ1-3 and V is TRBV29-1; D perhaps matches TRBD1 (5 bases). The CDR3 covers 14 residues. V was cut by 6 bases and J by 0 bases, with 12 bases left in between. From germline, CDR1 is SQVTM and CDR2 ANQGSEA. The CDR3 DNA follows: TGCAGCGTCCGAACAGGATCCTCTGGAAACACCATATATTTT. It translates to CSVRTGSSGNTIYF.

The rearrangement links TRBV4-1 to TRBJ2-2; no clear D. This CDR3 is 16 amino acids long. CDR1 and CDR2 (germline): MGHRA, YSYEKL. Between the trimmed V and J ends, which lost 3 bases and 1 base, there was a span of 12 bases. The CDR3 loop reads CASSHLTALNTGELFF. In nucleotides, the CDR3 is TGCGCCAGCAGCCACCTTACAGCCTTGAACACCGGGGAGCTGTTTTTT.

This clonotype came up many times. V gene TRBV9 combines with J gene TRBJ2-2, with D maybe TRBD1 (5 bases). The germline gives CDR1 SGDLS, CDR2 YYNGEE. The CDR3 sequence is 14 residues long. V was pared by 0 bases and J by 2 bases, with 5 bases between. CDR3 protein: CASSVGGNTGELFF. The CDR3 nucleotides are TGTGCCAGCAGCGTAGGGGGCAACACCGGGGAGCTGTTTTTT.

The sample holds a few counts of this clonotype. V usage is TRBV6-1 and J usage is TRBJ2-7; possibly TRBD1 or TRBD2 for D (5 bases each). Germline V CDR1 and CDR2: MNHNS, SASEGT. Between the trimmed V and J ends, which lost 5 bases and 4 bases, there was a span of 15 bases. The length of the CDR3 is 14 residues. The CDR3 protein is CASSQGVPGYEQYF. In DNA, the CDR3 is TGTGCCAGCAGTCAGGGAGTACCAGGTTACGAGCAGTACTTC.

This clonotype was detected a few times. The CDR3 spells CASSPGVVSTDTQYF. The CDR3 coding sequence is TGTGCCAGCAGCCCGGGTGTCGTTAGCACAGATACGCAGTATTTT. The rearrangement links TRBV7-3 to TRBJ2-3; D gene unclear. Per the germline V gene, CDR1 is SGHTA and CDR2 is FQGTGA. CDR3 length: 15 residues. The V end lost 5 bases, the J end lost 0 bases, and 12 bases lay between the germline ends.

This chain uses TRBV28 with TRBJ2-1; D may be TRBD1 (6 bases). V shed 5 bases and J shed 13 bases, with 15 bases lying between them. The CDR3 length is 12 residues. The V gene's germline CDR1 is MDHEN and CDR2 SYDVKM. The CDR3 spells CASSPTGSPQFF. The CDR3 DNA reads TGTGCCAGCAGTCCTACAGGGTCTCCCCAGTTCTTC.

This clonotype was found a few times. The J gene is TRBJ2-7, the V gene TRBV5-6, with D hard to call. The germline V gene has CDR1 SGHDT and CDR2 YYEEEE. The V end was cut by 4 bases, the J end by 6 bases, with 11 bases between. This CDR3 region has 12 residues. CDR3 bases: TGTGCCAGCAGCCCGAGGACCCTCGAGCAGTACTTC. Amino acids: CASSPRTLEQYF.

The CDR3 sequence is CASKTGTGGTGELFF. CDR3 coding DNA: TGTGCCAGCAAAACCGGGACAGGGGGCACCGGGGAGCTGTTTTTT. The chain joins TRBV28 to TRBJ2-2, with 11 bases that match TRBD1. Germline CDR1 and CDR2: MDHEN and SYDVKM. Germline trimming cut 7 bases from V and 4 bases from J; bases unmatched to any gene: 5. The CDR3 length is 15 residues.

The chain is built from TRBV28 and TRBJ2-2; 7 bases match TRBD1. Per the germline V gene, CDR1 is MDHEN and CDR2 is SYDVKM. The CDR3 runs 16 residues. Trimming took 4 bases from V and 3 from J; bases not matched to a gene: 8. The CDR3 sequence: CASSSNRGAYTGELFF. The CDR3 DNA reads TGTGCCAGCAGTTCCAACAGGGGAGCTTACACCGGGGAGCTGTTTTTT.

This clonotype has just a few counts. This chain joins TRBV10-3 and TRBJ1-5; D remains unclear. The CDR3 is made up of 15 amino acids. Germline CDR1 reads ENHRY; CDR2 reads SYGVKD. Between the trimmed V and J ends, which lost 3 bases and 1 base, there was a span of 10 bases. The CDR3 is CAISEYRESNQPQHF. The CDR3, as DNA: TGTGCCATCAGTGAATACCGGGAAAGCAATCAGCCCCAGCATTTT.

This clonotype has just a few counts. The J gene is TRBJ2-5, the V gene TRBV20-1; 8 positions match TRBD1. The CDR3 extends over 15 amino acids. The V gene's germline CDR1 is DFQATT and CDR2 SNEGSKA (reference sequence). V shed 0 bases, J shed 5 bases, and the junction held 8 bases outside the gene matches. CDR3 protein: CSARDWQGAGETQYF. CDR3 sequence (DNA): TGCAGTGCTAGAGATTGGCAGGGGGCAGGGGAGACCCAGTACTTC.

The genes are TRBV10-3 and TRBJ1-5; D call uncertain. Trimming shortened V by 2 bases and J by 5 bases, and 7 bases separated the two germline ends. The germline V gene encodes CDR1 ENHRY and CDR2 SYGVKD. The CDR3 extends over 13 amino acids. CDR3 sequence (DNA): TGTGCCATCAGTGAGCAGGTGGATCAGCCCCAGCATTTT. This gives the protein CAISEQVDQPQHF.

The CDR3 spells CASSLIGGALQETQYF. The CDR3 DNA follows: TGCGCCAGCAGCCTAATCGGTGGCGCCCTCCAAGAGACCCAGTACTTC. The chain joins TRBV5-1 to TRBJ2-5; no definite D call. Germline assignment: CDR1 SGHRS and CDR2 YFSETQ. Trimming took off 4 bases at V and 1 base at J, with 17 bases between the two ends. There are 16 residues in the CDR3.

The chain joins TRBV10-2 to TRBJ2-2; D is unresolved. Germline lookup yields CDR1 WSHSY and CDR2 SAAADI. The germline V and J ends were trimmed by 4 bases and 4 bases, with 10 bases remaining between them. The CDR3 has 14 amino acids. The CDR3 coding sequence is TGCGCCAGCAGTGTGGAAGGGCCCACCGGGGAGCTGTTTTTT. This translates into CASSVEGPTGELFF.

This chain joins TRBV11-2 and TRBJ1-4; D perhaps matches TRBD1 (6 bases). V was shortened by 2 bases and J by 3 bases, with 19 bases between the two germline ends. The CDR3 is 18 amino acids. Germline V gives CDR1 SGHAT, CDR2 FQNNGV. CDR3 in DNA: TGTGCCAGCAGCTTAAGAGGGGGGCCTTCGTTGGCTAATGAAAAACTGTTTTTT. Translated: CASSLRGGPSLANEKLFF. The full variable domain, with the rest looked up from reference TRBV11-2 and TRBJ1-4, is EAGVAQSPRYKIIEKRQSVAFWCNPISGHATLYWYQQILGQGPKLLIQFQNNGVVDDSQLPKDRFSAERLKGVDSTLKIQPAKLEDSAVYLCASSLRGGPSLANEKLFFGSGTQLSVL.

V is TRBV24-1 and J is TRBJ2-7; 13 nucleotides align to TRBD2. The germline gives CDR1 KGHDR, CDR2 SFDVKD. This CDR3 is 16 amino acids long. Trimming removed 6 bases from V and 5 bases from J; junction bases left unmatched: 9. This CDR3 reads CATSYGTSGIKHEQYF. The DNA for the CDR3 is TGTGCCACCAGTTACGGGACTAGCGGGATAAAGCACGAGCAGTACTTC.

This clonotype was observed a few times. J is TRBJ2-1 and V is TRBV7-3; the D gene is possibly TRBD1 (5 bases). The CDR3 consists of 11 residues. V was pared by 4 bases and J by 10 bases, with 8 bases between. The germline V gene has CDR1 SGHTA and CDR2 FQGTGA. In DNA, the CDR3 is TGTGCCAGCAGCTCCGCAGGGGAGCAGTTCTTC. Translation: CASSSAGEQFF.

The rearrangement uses TRBV7-2 and TRBJ1-1; a possible D gene is TRBD1 (6 bases). The ends were cut back, 1 base at V and 6 bases at J, with 15 bases in the middle. The CDR3 length is 15 residues. CDR1 SGHTA and CDR2 FQGNSA come from the germline V gene. The CDR3 loop is CASSLGGVRGAEAFF. For the CDR3, the DNA is TGTGCCAGCAGCTTAGGGGGGGTCAGGGGCGCTGAAGCTTTCTTT.

This CDR3 is CASSRGGGVENIQYF. CDR3 bases: TGTGCCAGCAGTAGAGGGGGCGGAGTGGAAAACATTCAGTACTTC. The genes are TRBV6-2 or TRBV6-3 and TRBJ2-4, with 7 bases lining up with TRBD1. CDR1 and CDR2 from the germline V gene are MNHEY and SVGEGT. J lost 5 bases, V lost 5 bases, and 9 bases had no gene match. The CDR3 is 15 residues long.

The V call is TRBV2, the J call TRBJ2-4; D gene uncertain. Germline CDR1 SNHLY, CDR2 FYNNEI. Trimming took 2 bases from V and 8 from J, leaving 13 bases between them. The CDR3 is 14 residues long. CDR3 sequence: CASSEMRGLDIQYF. The CDR3 DNA sequence: TGTGCCAGCAGTGAAATGCGTGGATTGGACATTCAGTACTTC. The full variable domain, in which reference TRBV2 and TRBJ2-4 provide the parts outside the CDR3, is EPEVTQTPSHQVTQMGQEVILRCVPISNHLYFYWYRQILGQKVEFLVSFYNNEISEKSEIFDDQFSVERPDGSNFTLKIRSTKLEDSAMYFCASSEMRGLDIQYFGAGTRLSVL.